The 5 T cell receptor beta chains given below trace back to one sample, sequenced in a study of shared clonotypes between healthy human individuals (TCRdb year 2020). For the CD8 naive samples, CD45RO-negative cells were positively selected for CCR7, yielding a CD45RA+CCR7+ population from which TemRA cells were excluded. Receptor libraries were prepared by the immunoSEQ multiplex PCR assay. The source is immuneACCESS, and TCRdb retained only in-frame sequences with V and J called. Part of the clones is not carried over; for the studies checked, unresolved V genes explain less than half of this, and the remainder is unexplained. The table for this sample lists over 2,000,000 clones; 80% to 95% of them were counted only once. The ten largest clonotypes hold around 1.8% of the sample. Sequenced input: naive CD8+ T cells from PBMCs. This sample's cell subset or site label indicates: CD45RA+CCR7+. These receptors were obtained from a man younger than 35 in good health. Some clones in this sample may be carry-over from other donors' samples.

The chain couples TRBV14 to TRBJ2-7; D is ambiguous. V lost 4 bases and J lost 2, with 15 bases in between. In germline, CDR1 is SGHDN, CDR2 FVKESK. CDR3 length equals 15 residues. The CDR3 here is CASSLRGRPTYEQYF. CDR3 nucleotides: TGTGCCAGCAGCCTCCGCGGACGGCCGACCTACGAGCAGTACTTC.

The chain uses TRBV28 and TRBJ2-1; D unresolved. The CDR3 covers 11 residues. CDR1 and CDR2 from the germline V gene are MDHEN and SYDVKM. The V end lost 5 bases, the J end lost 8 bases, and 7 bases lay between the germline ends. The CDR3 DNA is TGTGCCAGCAGTAAGGCGTATGAGCAGTTCTTC. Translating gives CASSKAYEQFF.

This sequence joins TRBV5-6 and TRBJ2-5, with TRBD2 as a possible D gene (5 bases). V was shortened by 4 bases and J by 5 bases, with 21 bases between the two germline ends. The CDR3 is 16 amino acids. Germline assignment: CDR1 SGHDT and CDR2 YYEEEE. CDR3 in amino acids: CASSQRTEDRWETQYF. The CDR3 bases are TGTGCCAGCAGCCAAAGGACGGAGGATCGTTGGGAGACCCAGTACTTC.

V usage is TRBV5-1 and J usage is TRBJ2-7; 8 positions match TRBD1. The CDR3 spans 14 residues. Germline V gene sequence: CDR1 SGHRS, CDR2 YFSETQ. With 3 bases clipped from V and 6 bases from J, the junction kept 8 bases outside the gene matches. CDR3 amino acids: CASSSRTGSSEQYF. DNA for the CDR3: TGCGCCAGCAGCTCACGGACAGGGTCCAGCGAGCAGTACTTC.

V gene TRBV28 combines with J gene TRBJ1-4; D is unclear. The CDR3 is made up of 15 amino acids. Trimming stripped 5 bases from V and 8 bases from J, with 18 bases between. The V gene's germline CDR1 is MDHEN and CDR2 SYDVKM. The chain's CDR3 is CASSPLTERGEKLFF. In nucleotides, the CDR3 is TGTGCCAGCAGTCCCCTCACCGAAAGAGGGGAAAAACTGTTTTTT.